This T cell receptor (beta chain) was sequenced for a study of blood T cells in healthy people across ages. Study findings and constraints: Investigators treated diversity estimates from one million T cells as underestimates.

Isolation of PBMCs gave at least 7 million cells per sample. Using a J-beta primer mix together with a sample-barcoded 5' primer, a second PCR was run for 7 to 11 cycles. Each cDNA molecule was tagged by a template-switch adaptor with 12 random nucleotides. Every sample produced at least 2.5 million CDR3-containing paired-end reads. TCRdb analysed the 5' RACE reads with MiXCR anew, one entry per CDR3 protein. Of 800,000 to 950,000 distinct CDR3 sequences listed, 48% are singletons. About this clonotype: Antigen unknown.

The V end was cut by 0 bases, the J end by 0 bases, with 14 bases between. This CDR3 region has 16 residues. From germline, CDR1 is DFQATT and CDR2 SNEGSKA (reference sequence). The sample taken for sequencing was blood. The clonotype was recovered from a man aged 25-45 years in good health. The V and J genes are TRBV20-1 and TRBJ1-1, with D possibly being TRBD1 (5 bases). The DNA for the CDR3 is TGCAGTGCTAGAGAGAGAGCAGGGAATTTGAACACTGAAGCTTTCTTT. It codes for CSARERAGNLNTEAFF.